A single sample gave rise to the 4 T cell receptor beta chains below, sequenced in a study of T-cell memory formation after mild COVID-19. TCRdb fed the 5' RACE reads into MiXCR, producing one record per CDR3 protein. Here the sample spans 350,000 to 500,000 distinct CDR3 sequences, 15% to 20% being singletons. The sequenced material came from PBMCs or a T cell subset sorted from them (not recorded which). Receptor source: a man younger than 35 who had mild COVID-19 (a few samples of this study predate the infection). Cell type and time point are not known.

The V and J genes are TRBV12-5 and TRBJ2-1; 9 bases are a match to TRBD2. Trimming removed 2 bases from V and 5 bases from J; junction bases left unmatched: 7. The CDR3 has 16 amino acids. Germline V gene sequence: CDR1 LGHNT, CDR2 FRNRAP. The DNA for the CDR3 is TGTGCTAGTGGTTTGTGGCTAGCGGGGACCCACAATGAGCAGTTCTTC. Protein product: CASGLWLAGTHNEQFF.

This clonotype has only a few counts. The chain links TRBV11-2 to TRBJ2-3, with 15 bases identical to TRBD2. Germline trimming cut 2 bases from V and 2 bases from J; bases unmatched to any gene: 5. CDR3 length: 18 residues. Germline loops: CDR1 SGHAT, CDR2 FQNNGV. CDR3 nucleotides: TGTGCCAGCAGCTTAAGGACTAGCGGGGGGGCCACCACAGATACGCAGTATTTT. Its translation: CASSLRTSGGATTDTQYF. Complete variable domain (other parts from reference TRBV11-2 and TRBJ2-3): EAGVAQSPRYKIIEKRQSVAFWCNPISGHATLYWYQQILGQGPKLLIQFQNNGVVDDSQLPKDRFSAERLKGVDSTLKIQPAKLEDSAVYLCASSLRTSGGATTDTQYFGPGTRLTVL.

In this sample, this clonotype turned up a few times. J is TRBJ2-2 and V is TRBV7-2; perhaps TRBD1 as D (6 bases). Germline CDR1 reads SGHTA; CDR2 reads FQGNSA. The length of the CDR3 is 14 residues. Trimming left V 5 bases short and J 1 base short, with 8 bases between. The CDR3 DNA is TGTGCCAGCAGCCAGGGACAGAACACCGGGGAGCTGTTTTTT. This sequence encodes CASSQGQNTGELFF.

This clonotype was counted between two and nine times. The chain recombines TRBV3-1 with TRBJ1-1; no definite D call. Germline-derived CDR1 and CDR2 are LGHDT and YNNKEL (reference sequence). Trimming pared 2 bases from V and 1 base from J, leaving 8 bases between. CDR3 length equals 14 residues. CDR3 in DNA: TGTGCCAGCAGCCAACGGGGTGAGAACACTGAAGCTTTCTTT. Translating gives CASSQRGENTEAFF.